This T cell receptor beta chain was identified in a study of CD8+CD57+ T cells in acquired aplastic anemia. Study-wide results and limits: In common between the patients and the controls were twenty-nine CD8+ CDR3 sequences.

It was patients with CD8+CD57+ cell expansion by flow cytometry who were chosen for sequencing. Severe acquired aplastic anemia was diagnosed in all patients. Details on this clonotype: Antigen: not known.

The TCR beta profiling, which covered VDJ combination and CDR3 sequence, was carried out using genomic DNA as the template. TCRdb called the reads again in MiXCR, with one record for every CDR3 protein. The sample has roughly 160,000 distinct CDR3 sequences, 71% seen once. The germline V gene encodes CDR1 SGHTA and CDR2 FQGTGA. Trimming left V 3 bases short and J 6 bases short, with 15 bases between. This CDR3 spans 15 amino acids. This chain links TRBV7-3 with TRBJ2-1, with TRBD2 as a possible D gene (5 bases). The TCR originated in a human donor with aplastic anemia. The sequencing input was sorted CD4+, CD8+, or CD8+CD57+ T cells (not recorded which) from PBMCs. The DNA for the CDR3 is TGTGCCAGCAGCTTGACGTCCGTAGCGAGCAATGAGCAGTTCTTC. Translating it yields CASSLTSVASNEQFF. Based on the CDR3 plus reference TRBV7-3 and TRBJ2-1, the full variable domain is GAGVSQTPSNKVTEKGKYVELRCDPISGHTALYWYRQSLGQGPEFLIYFQGTGAADDSGLPNDRFFAVRPEGSVSTLKIQRTERGDSAVYLCASSLTSVASNEQFFGPGTRLTVL.